The 18 T cell receptor beta chains reported below all come from one sample, sequenced in a study of blood T cell repertoires in COVID-19. Profiling relied on immunoSEQ multiplex PCR, and the TCRdb table lists in-frame clones only, not all of them. This table holds roughly 150,000 clones, about 85% found once. The sample was peripheral blood. Every receptor here comes from an older man with COVID-19, enrolled during active disease.

This sequence joins TRBV7-2 and TRBJ2-1, with 7 bases matching TRBD2. Germline V gives CDR1 SGHTA, CDR2 FQGNSA. The trim removed 7 bases at V and 10 bases at J, leaving 13 bases unmatched. The CDR3 covers 14 residues. CDR3 nucleotides: TGTGCCAGCACCCAATCGGGGGGACCTAAGGAGCAGTTCTTC. Encoded protein: CASTQSGGPKEQFF.

The chain combines TRBV5-1 with TRBJ2-1; D is perhaps TRBD1 (5 bases). This CDR3 is built from 12 residues. Germline CDR1 SGHRS, CDR2 YFSETQ. V gave up 5 bases and J gave up 4 bases, with 7 bases separating them. This CDR3 is CASRTEYNEQFF. DNA of the CDR3: TGCGCCAGCAGGACAGAGTACAATGAGCAGTTCTTC.

The chain employs TRBV9 and TRBJ1-4; 9 nucleotides align to TRBD1. Germline V CDR1 and CDR2: SGDLS, YYNGEE. V lost 4 bases and J lost 6; bases outside the gene matches: 7. The CDR3 has 15 amino acids. Here the CDR3 reads CASSQAGQGDEKLFF. CDR3 nucleotide sequence: TGTGCCAGCAGCCAGGCGGGACAGGGCGATGAAAAACTGTTTTTT. The full variable domain, its missing parts supplied by reference TRBV9 and TRBJ1-4, is DSGVTQTPKHLITATGQRVTLRCSPRSGDLSVYWYQQSLDQGLQFLIQYYNGEERAKGNILERFSAQQFPDLHSELNLSSLELGDSALYFCASSQAGQGDEKLFFGSGTQLSVL.

This chain connects TRBV6-6 to TRBJ1-6, with 10 positions matching TRBD1. J gave up 5 bases and V 5 bases, and 9 bases lay outside the gene matches. This CDR3 region has 17 residues. Germline CDR1 MNHNY, CDR2 SVGAGI (reference sequence). CDR3 residues: CASSPNMGQGHNSPLHF. CDR3 in DNA: TGTGCCAGCAGTCCGAATATGGGACAGGGGCATAATTCACCCCTCCACTTT.

This chain joins TRBV6-2 or TRBV6-3 and TRBJ1-5; 10 bases agree with TRBD1. Trimming at V came to 6 bases and at J to 10 bases, leaving 9 bases not matched to a gene. The CDR3 loop spans 14 amino acids. Germline V gene sequence: CDR1 MNHEY, CDR2 SVGEGT. CDR3 sequence reads: CASSPGTGESPQHF. DNA of the CDR3: TGTGCCAGCAGCCCAGGGACAGGGGAAAGTCCCCAGCATTTT.

The V call is TRBV24-1, the J call TRBJ1-2; no clear D. The CDR3 length is 11 residues. Trimming took off 3 bases at V and 5 bases at J, with 3 bases between the two ends. Germline lookup yields CDR1 KGHDR and CDR2 SFDVKD. The CDR3 loop reads CATSDAYGYTF. In DNA, the CDR3 is TGTGCCACCAGTGATGCGTATGGCTACACCTTC.

The CDR3 spells CASSYSRGQNTEAFF. The DNA for the CDR3 is TGTGCCAGCAGTTACTCGAGGGGGCAAAACACTGAAGCTTTCTTT. The V gene is TRBV6-5, the J gene TRBJ1-1, with 7 bases matching TRBD1. Germline values: CDR1 MNHEY, CDR2 SVGAGI. V lost 0 bases and J lost 2; bases outside the gene matches: 3. The CDR3 contains 15 residues.

The genes are TRBV7-9 and TRBJ1-1; D is possibly TRBD1 (5 bases). Germline V gene sequence: CDR1 SEHNR, CDR2 FQNEAQ (reference sequence). Deletions cut 8 bases from V and 1 base from J, with 11 bases between. This CDR3 is 13 amino acids long. The CDR3 here is CASGDQGNTEAFF. The CDR3 bases are TGTGCCAGCGGAGACCAGGGGAACACTGAAGCTTTCTTT. Looking up the rest from reference TRBV7-9 and TRBJ1-1 gives the full variable domain: DTGVSQNPRHKITKRGQNVTFRCDPISEHNRLYWYRQTLGQGPEFLTYFQNEAQLEKSRLLSDRFSAERPKGSFSTLEIQRTEQGDSAMYLCASGDQGNTEAFFGQGTRLTVV.

This chain connects TRBV9 to TRBJ1-6; 7 nucleotides line up with TRBD1. This CDR3 region has 15 residues. V was clipped by 0 bases and J by 7 bases; unmatched bases: 4. CDR1 SGDLS and CDR2 YYNGEE come from the germline V gene. DNA for the CDR3: TGTGCCAGCAGCGTAGACACAGGGGCCAATTCACCCCTCCACTTT. Its protein product is CASSVDTGANSPLHF.

The chain recombines TRBV14 with TRBJ1-1, with TRBD1 identical over 10 bases. CDR3 size: 16 residues. Germline V gene sequence: CDR1 SGHDN, CDR2 FVKESK. V was clipped by 1 base and J by 4 bases; unmatched bases: 6. The CDR3 bases are TGTGCCAGCAGCCAAGGACAGGGGGCTCCCCGCACTGAAGCTTTCTTT. Protein product: CASSQGQGAPRTEAFF.

The rearrangement links TRBV6-1 to TRBJ1-1; D gene uncertain. This CDR3 has 15 residues. Germline V lookup: CDR1 MNHNS, CDR2 SASEGT. Trimming removed 3 bases from V and 0 bases from J, with 11 bases in between. Here the CDR3 reads CASSEVVPMNTEAFF. The DNA of the CDR3 is TGTGCCAGCAGTGAGGTAGTCCCCATGAACACTGAAGCTTTCTTT.

The chain couples TRBV7-2 to TRBJ1-5; D is undetermined. The CDR3 runs to 13 residues. Looked up from germline, CDR1 is SGHTA and CDR2 is FQGNSA. The V gene lost 5 bases and the J gene lost 7 bases, with 12 bases spanning the gap. CDR3: CASSDMGVQPQHF. CDR3 nucleotide sequence: TGTGCCAGCAGCGACATGGGAGTACAGCCCCAGCATTTT.

This chain connects TRBV19 to TRBJ1-1; D gene uncertain. There are 16 residues in the CDR3. Trimming shortened V by 1 base and J by 1 base, and 13 bases separated the two germline ends. Germline lookup yields CDR1 LNHDA and CDR2 SQIVND (reference sequence). This chain's CDR3 is CASSIGGLHPNTEAFF. The CDR3 coding sequence is TGTGCCAGTAGTATAGGCGGACTCCACCCGAACACTGAAGCTTTCTTT.

V and J are TRBV9 and TRBJ1-1, with D unresolved. The CDR3 totals 16 residues. Germline V gene lookup returns CDR1 SGDLS and CDR2 YYNGEE. V gave up 4 bases and J gave up 3 bases, with 19 bases separating them. The chain's CDR3 is CASSLQRGPGDTEAFF. DNA of the CDR3: TGTGCCAGCAGCCTTCAAAGAGGGCCCGGGGACACTGAAGCTTTCTTT.

The chain employs TRBV7-2 and TRBJ2-3; 10 nucleotides align to TRBD2. CDR1 is SGHTA and CDR2 is FQGNSA in the germline V gene. With 3 bases clipped from V and 1 base from J, the junction kept 4 bases outside the gene matches. The CDR3 consists of 16 residues. CDR3 nucleotide sequence: TGTGCCAGCAGCTTGGGGACTAGCGAAGGCACAGATACGCAGTATTTT. Translation gives CASSLGTSEGTDTQYF.

Only one count was recorded for this clone. CDR3 amino acids: CASSPGQVGSDTIYF. DNA of the CDR3: TGTGCCAGCTCCCCGGGACAGGTCGGTTCAGACACCATATATTTT. The genes are TRBV28 and TRBJ1-3; 8 bases align to TRBD1. V gave up 8 bases and J gave up 8 bases; unmatched junction bases: 14. This CDR3 spans 15 amino acids. Per germline, CDR1 MDHEN and CDR2 SYDVKM.

The V and J genes are TRBV2 and TRBJ1-1; a weak D match, TRBD1 (6 bases). The CDR3 contains 14 residues. V dropped 4 bases and J dropped 10 bases, with 19 bases sitting between them. Germline CDR1 reads SNHLY; CDR2 reads FYNNEI. CDR3 nucleotides: TGTGCCAGCAGTGCTTCGGTTGTGGGGGCGGTAGCTTTCTTT. Translating it yields CASSASVVGAVAFF. Using reference TRBV2 and TRBJ1-1 for the parts outside the CDR3, the full variable domain is EPEVTQTPSHQVTQMGQEVILRCVPISNHLYFYWYRQILGQKVEFLVSFYNNEISEKSEIFDDQFSVERPDGSNFTLKIRSTKLEDSAMYFCASSASVVGAVAFFGQGTRLTVV.

This chain connects TRBV4-2 to TRBJ1-2, with a weak D call TRBD1 (6 bases). The CDR3 is made up of 13 amino acids. Trimming removed 4 bases at V and 4 bases at J, with 10 bases between. CDR1 is LGHNA, CDR2 YNFKEQ, per germline. In DNA, the CDR3 is TGTGCCAGCAGCCGCCGGACAGCCTATGGCTACACCTTC. This codes for CASSRRTAYGYTF.